These 26 T cell receptor beta chains were sequenced from one sample in a study of blood T cell repertoires in COVID-19. The table came from immunoSEQ multiplex PCR; TCRdb's copy has only in-frame clones and leaves some out. This table holds around 160,000 clones, roughly 88% found once. The sequenced material came from peripheral blood. These receptors were taken from a woman between 55 and 75 years old with COVID-19, enrolled during active disease.

This clone has a handful of counts. CDR3 residues: CASSTDRDDEKLFF. CDR3 DNA: TGTGCCAGCAGTACCGACAGGGACGATGAAAAACTGTTTTTT. This rearrangement joins TRBV2 to TRBJ1-4; 7 nucleotides line up with TRBD1. The CDR3 is 14 residues long. V was pared by 5 bases and J by 6 bases, with 6 bases of the junction left unmatched. Looked up from germline, CDR1 is SNHLY and CDR2 is FYNNEI.

In its sample, this clone was seen once. The V call is TRBV4-1, the J call TRBJ1-6; D may be TRBD1 (5 bases). The CDR3 is 16 amino acids. Trimming cost V 0 bases and J 4 bases, with 10 bases left between them. The V gene's germline CDR1 is MGHRA and CDR2 YSYEKL. The CDR3 DNA reads as TGCGCCAGCAGCCAAGATAGGGCAGGGTATAATTCACCCCTCCACTTT. Translating gives CASSQDRAGYNSPLHF.

This chain connects TRBV7-9 to TRBJ2-7, with 7 bases lining up with TRBD1. There are 14 residues in the CDR3. V trimming: 6 bases; J trimming: 6 bases; junction bases outside the gene matches: 11. Germline V gene sequence: CDR1 SEHNR, CDR2 FQNEAQ (reference sequence). The CDR3 loop is CASRPVEGAAEQYF. CDR3 DNA sequence: TGTGCCAGCAGACCGGTAGAGGGGGCTGCCGAGCAGTACTTC. Using reference TRBV7-9 and TRBJ2-7 for the parts outside the CDR3, the full variable domain is DTGVSQNPRHKITKRGQNVTFRCDPISEHNRLYWYRQTLGQGPEFLTYFQNEAQLEKSRLLSDRFSAERPKGSFSTLEIQRTEQGDSAMYLCASRPVEGAAEQYFGPGTRLTVT.

The chain couples TRBV7-2 to TRBJ1-5; 7 positions match TRBD1. The germline CDR1 and CDR2 sequences are SGHTA and FQGNSA. The CDR3 is made up of 16 amino acids. With V trimmed by 5 bases and J by 0 bases, 7 bases remained unmatched. The CDR3 reads CASSPGQAYSNQPQHF. CDR3 in DNA: TGTGCCAGCAGCCCAGGACAGGCCTATAGCAATCAGCCCCAGCATTTT.

The rearrangement links TRBV5-1 to TRBJ2-7; D not resolved. This CDR3 is 13 amino acids long. V was trimmed by 3 bases and J by 7 bases, leaving 14 bases between them. Germline CDR1 SGHRS, CDR2 YFSETQ. In nucleotides, the CDR3 is TGCGCCAGCAGCTCTCAAGTTTGGGCGGAGCAGTACTTC. Residues: CASSSQVWAEQYF.

The chain uses TRBV24-1 and TRBJ2-1; weak D call: TRBD1 (5 bases). Germline values: CDR1 KGHDR, CDR2 SFDVKD. The V and J ends lost 4 bases and 2 bases respectively, with 8 bases between them. The CDR3 totals 14 residues. This chain's CDR3 is CATSETGPYNEQFF. CDR3 sequence (DNA): TGTGCCACCAGTGAAACAGGCCCCTACAATGAGCAGTTCTTC.

V and J are TRBV3-1 (or the pseudogene TRBV3-2) and TRBJ1-2, with 7 bases identical to TRBD1. CDR1 is LGHDT, CDR2 YNNKEL, per germline (reference sequence). CDR3 size: 13 residues. The junction had 7 bases not matched to a gene; V was cut back by 4 bases and J by 8 bases. CDR3 nucleotides: TGTGCCAGCAGCCCACCGACAGGGCCCGGCTACACCTTC. It is translated as CASSPPTGPGYTF.

The rearrangement links TRBV20-1 to TRBJ1-2, with TRBD1 identical over 7 bases. The V gene's germline CDR1 is DFQATT and CDR2 SNEGSKA (reference sequence). The CDR3 is 11 residues long. The CDR3 protein is CRVTGAPGYTF. DNA of the CDR3: TGCAGGGTTACAGGGGCGCCGGGCTACACCTTC.

V usage is TRBV7-6 and J usage is TRBJ2-1, with 8 bases matching TRBD2. Germline CDR1 and CDR2: SGHVS and FNYEAQ. The CDR3 consists of 15 residues. J was trimmed by 4 bases and V by 6 bases; bases with no gene match: 8. CDR3 DNA sequence: TGTGCCAGCAGGGAAAGCGGGGGAGAATACAATGAGCAGTTCTTC. Encoded protein: CASRESGGEYNEQFF.

This rearrangement joins TRBV6-5 to TRBJ1-2; TRBD1 agrees at 7 bases. Germline values: CDR1 MNHEY, CDR2 SVGAGI. The J segment lost 8 bases and the V segment lost 2 bases, leaving 8 bases of the junction unmatched. CDR3 length equals 14 residues. This chain's CDR3 is CASSYLGGKIGYTF. In nucleotides, the CDR3 is TGTGCCAGCAGTTACCTAGGGGGCAAAATCGGCTACACCTTC.

This clone was seen only once. V is TRBV7-9 and J is TRBJ2-1, with 12 bases identical to TRBD2. V gave up 5 bases and J gave up 1 base; unmatched junction bases: 3. The germline gives CDR1 SEHNR, CDR2 FQNEAQ (reference sequence). The CDR3 totals 16 residues. DNA of the CDR3: TGTGCCAGCAGCACTAGCGGGGGGCATTCCTACAATGAGCAGTTCTTC. Amino acids: CASSTSGGHSYNEQFF.

The genes are TRBV7-2 and TRBJ1-1; maybe TRBD1 (6 bases). The germline CDR1 and CDR2 sequences are SGHTA and FQGNSA. The CDR3 length is 15 residues. The V gene lost 0 bases and the J gene lost 0 bases, with 8 bases spanning the gap. DNA of the CDR3: TGTGCCAGCAGCTTAGCGCCAGGGGTGAACACTGAAGCTTTCTTT. It is translated as CASSLAPGVNTEAFF.

The V and J genes are TRBV30 and TRBJ1-1, with no clear D. Trimming took off 2 bases at V and 2 bases at J, with 9 bases between the two ends. CDR3 length equals 13 residues. Germline lookup yields CDR1 GTSNPN and CDR2 SVGIG (reference sequence). In DNA form, the CDR3 reads TGTGCCTGGAGTCGCCAGGAAAACACTGAAGCTTTCTTT. As protein: CAWSRQENTEAFF.

This chain joins TRBV19 and TRBJ1-5; 7 bases are shared with TRBD1. Germline lookup yields CDR1 LNHDA and CDR2 SQIVND (reference sequence). This CDR3 has 17 residues. With V trimmed by 2 bases and J by 7 bases, 14 bases remained unmatched. As DNA, the CDR3 is TGTGCCAGTAGTATAAGAGGCAGGGGGTCTCTGGGGCAGCCCCAGCATTTT. Amino acids: CASSIRGRGSLGQPQHF. Using reference TRBV19 and TRBJ1-5 for the parts outside the CDR3, the full variable domain is DGGITQSPKYLFRKEGQNVTLSCEQNLNHDAMYWYRQDPGQGLRLIYYSQIVNDFQKGDIAEGYSVSREKKESFPLTVTSAQKNPTAFYLCASSIRGRGSLGQPQHFGDGTRLSIL.

The chain recombines TRBV11-1 with TRBJ1-6; 7 bases map to TRBD1. V gave up 7 bases and J gave up 10 bases; unmatched junction bases: 10. CDR3 length: 14 residues. CDR1 and CDR2 from the germline V gene are SGHAT and FQDESV (reference sequence). CDR3 in amino acids: CASTDDRVWSPLHF. CDR3 nucleotides: TGTGCCAGCACCGACGACAGGGTTTGGTCACCCCTCCACTTT.

CDR3 residues: CASSPLAVQETQYF. The CDR3 nucleotides are TGTGCCAGCAGCCCCTTGGCGGTGCAAGAGACCCAGTACTTC. This chain uses TRBV14 with TRBJ2-5; D remains unclear. The CDR3 loop spans 14 amino acids. Germline assignment: CDR1 SGHDN and CDR2 FVKESK. The ends were cut back, 4 bases at V and 2 bases at J, with 11 bases in the middle.

The chain joins TRBV11-1 to TRBJ1-2; D possibly corresponds to TRBD1 (5 bases). The CDR3 is made up of 14 amino acids. The V end lost 3 bases, the J end lost 4 bases, and 12 bases lay between the germline ends. CDR1 is SGHAT and CDR2 is FQDESV in the germline V gene (reference sequence). CDR3 amino acids: CASSFNVGGYGYTF. In nucleotides, the CDR3 is TGTGCCAGCAGCTTTAACGTCGGGGGCTATGGCTACACCTTC.

The rearrangement links TRBV18 to TRBJ2-5, with 12 nucleotides matching TRBD2. The germline V gene has CDR1 KGHSH and CDR2 LQKENI. V was clipped by 3 bases and J by 4 bases; unmatched bases: 15. The length of the CDR3 is 19 residues. The CDR3 region has the DNA TGTGCCAGCTCACCTCGGAGGGGCATGACTAGCGGGGGCTTAGAGACCCAGTACTTC. It specifies CASSPRRGMTSGGLETQYF.

The rearrangement links TRBV11-2 to TRBJ2-7; D perhaps matches TRBD1 (5 bases). This CDR3 is 13 amino acids long. The germline V gene encodes CDR1 SGHAT and CDR2 FQNNGV. Trimming cost V 3 bases and J 4 bases, with 10 bases left between them. The DNA for the CDR3 is TGTGCCAGCAGCTTGGACACCTCTTACGAGCAGTACTTC. Its protein product is CASSLDTSYEQYF.

V and J are TRBV9 and TRBJ2-7; weak D call: TRBD1 (6 bases). CDR1 and CDR2 from the germline V gene are SGDLS and YYNGEE. This CDR3 contains 16 residues. V lost 0 bases, J lost 3 bases, and 16 bases lay in between. CDR3 bases: TGTGCCAGCAGCGTAGGAAGGACAGAATACATCTACGAGCAGTACTTC. Protein: CASSVGRTEYIYEQYF.

The genes are TRBV15 and TRBJ1-2, with 10 bases aligning to TRBD1. With V trimmed by 2 bases and J by 8 bases, 8 bases remained unmatched. The CDR3 contains 15 residues. In germline, CDR1 is LNHNV, CDR2 YYDKDF (reference sequence). This CDR3 is CATSRLRDRGIGYTF. The CDR3 DNA reads TGTGCCACCAGCAGACTCCGGGACAGGGGCATAGGCTACACCTTC. Supplemented by reference TRBV15 and TRBJ1-2, the full variable domain reads DAMVIQNPRYQVTQFGKPVTLSCSQTLNHNVMYWYQQKSSQAPKLLFHYYDKDFNNEADTPDNFQSRRPNTSFCFLDIRSPGLGDTAMYLCATSRLRDRGIGYTFGSGTRLTVV.

V usage is TRBV2 and J usage is TRBJ1-6, with D perhaps TRBD1 (6 bases). Trimming removed 1 base at V and 4 bases at J, with 14 bases between. CDR1 SNHLY and CDR2 FYNNEI come from the germline V gene. The CDR3 totals 17 residues. The CDR3 reads CASSEEGRGGYNSPLHF. As DNA, the CDR3 is TGTGCCAGCAGTGAAGAGGGCAGGGGCGGTTATAATTCACCCCTCCACTTT.

V usage is TRBV9 and J usage is TRBJ1-4, with D hard to call. CDR3 length: 14 amino acids. Germline-derived CDR1 and CDR2 are SGDLS and YYNGEE. Deletions cut 1 base from V and 5 bases from J, with 9 bases between. CDR3 residues: CASSVRHGNEKLFF. DNA of the CDR3: TGTGCCAGCAGCGTACGACACGGCAATGAAAAACTGTTTTTT.

This clone has more than one count but fewer than ten. The chain recombines TRBV7-9 with TRBJ1-2; no definite D call. Trimming shortened V by 1 base and J by 7 bases, and 7 bases separated the two germline ends. Germline CDR1 and CDR2: SEHNR and FQNEAQ (reference sequence). The length of the CDR3 is 12 residues. CDR3 DNA sequence: TGTGCCAGCAGCTTAGATTGGGCTGGCTACACCTTC. It yields the protein CASSLDWAGYTF.

DNA of the CDR3: TGTGCCAGCAGCTTACAGGGAGGGTCACCCCTCCACTTT. It yields the protein CASSLQGGSPLHF. The chain links TRBV11-3 to TRBJ1-6; TRBD1 is a possible D gene (5 bases). This CDR3 is built from 13 residues. Between the trimmed V and J ends, which lost 2 bases and 10 bases, there was a span of 9 bases. From germline, CDR1 is SGHNT and CDR2 YENEEA.

This sequence joins TRBV4-2 and TRBJ2-5; 16 bases line up with TRBD2. V shed 4 bases and J 4 bases; nucleotides not matched to a gene: 6. Germline V lookup: CDR1 LGHNA, CDR2 YNFKEQ. CDR3 length: 17 amino acids. The CDR3 DNA is TGTGCCAGCAGCCGGGGACTAGCGGGGGGGCGAGTAGAGACCCAGTACTTC. Translated: CASSRGLAGGRVETQYF.